Presented here are 8 T cell receptor beta chains from one specimen sequenced in a study of shared clonotypes between healthy human individuals. Clones were sequenced by immunoSEQ multiplex PCR, and TCRdb holds only the in-frame ones, with some missing. The data contain about 1.1 million clones, about 80% of them singletons. Sequencing was performed on memory CD4+ T cells from PBMCs. Stated subset: CD45RA-negative fraction. The receptor set was obtained from a young man in good health. Some clones in this sample may be carry-over from other donors' samples.

CDR3 nucleotides: TGTGCCAGCATCCCCCTGGGGGGGGGAACGGAGACCCAGTACTTC. Protein sequence: CASIPLGGGTETQYF. The rearrangement links TRBV27 to TRBJ2-5; TRBD2 matches at 7 bases. J lost 5 bases, V lost 7 bases, and 13 bases had no gene match. The CDR3 spans 15 residues. The germline V gene encodes CDR1 MNHEY and CDR2 SMNVEV (reference sequence).

This clone was seen repeatedly, ten times or more. The V gene is TRBV11-3, the J gene TRBJ2-2, with 11 nucleotides matching TRBD2. With V trimmed by 6 bases and J by 5 bases, 8 bases remained unmatched. Per germline, CDR1 SGHNT and CDR2 YENEEA. This CDR3 region has 16 residues. CDR3 coding DNA: TGTGCCAGCAGTCCCGCCGGGACTAGCGGTACCGGGGAGCTGTTTTTT. The encoded protein is CASSPAGTSGTGELFF.

The V gene is TRBV25-1, the J gene TRBJ1-1; the D is unclear. Per the germline V gene, CDR1 is MGHDK and CDR2 is SYGVNS. The CDR3 has 14 amino acids. Trimming left V 2 bases short and J 4 bases short, with 11 bases between. CDR3 nucleotides: TGTGCCAGCAGTGAAATTCGGGGTGGCACTGAAGCTTTCTTT. Its protein is CASSEIRGGTEAFF.

The chain joins TRBV7-3 to TRBJ2-3, with TRBD2 identical over 7 bases. This CDR3 comprises 15 residues. Germline V CDR1 and CDR2: SGHTA, FQGTGA. The V and J ends lost 2 bases and 4 bases, in that order; junction bases with no gene match: 6. As DNA, the CDR3 is TGTGCCAGCAGCTTAGTGGCGGGAGTGGCAGATACGCAGTATTTT. Protein sequence: CASSLVAGVADTQYF.

The chain carries TRBV9 and TRBJ1-1, with a tentative D call TRBD1 (6 bases). The CDR3 is 15 amino acids. CDR1 and CDR2 from the germline V gene are SGDLS and YYNGEE. V lost 4 bases and J 1 base, leaving 14 bases between the germline ends. The CDR3 reads CASSPEGQPNTEAFF. The DNA of the CDR3 is TGTGCCAGCAGCCCGGAGGGACAACCGAACACTGAAGCTTTCTTT.

CDR3 region: CATSPSVGEQFF. Here the CDR3 DNA reads TGTGCCACCAGCCCGTCCGTTGGTGAGCAGTTCTTC. The rearrangement links TRBV15 to TRBJ2-1; D unclear. Trimming stripped 5 bases from V and 9 bases from J, with 11 bases between. Germline V gene sequence: CDR1 LNHNV, CDR2 YYDKDF (reference sequence). This CDR3 spans 12 amino acids.

The CDR3 DNA reads TGTGCCAGCGGAGGATCAGTGTATGGCTACACCTTC. Its translation is CASGGSVYGYTF. The V call is TRBV6-6, the J call TRBJ1-2; D gene unclear. The CDR3 is 12 amino acids. The germline V gene encodes CDR1 MNHNY and CDR2 SVGAGI (reference sequence). Trimming removed 8 bases at V and 5 bases at J, with 12 bases between.

This clone was detected only once. The chain carries TRBV14 and TRBJ2-2, with D possibly matching TRBD1 (6 bases). CDR1 and CDR2 from the germline V gene are SGHDN and FVKESK. V was cut by 2 bases and J by 6 bases, with 10 bases left in between. CDR3 length: 14 residues. CDR3 amino acids: CASSQLQGPGELFF. Written as DNA, the CDR3 is TGTGCCAGCAGCCAACTACAGGGTCCCGGGGAGCTGTTTTTT. The variable domain in full, completed from reference TRBV14 and TRBJ2-2, reads EAGVTQFPSHSVIEKGQTVTLRCDPISGHDNLYWYRRVMGKEIKFLLHFVKESKQDESGMPNNRFLAERTGGTYSTLKVQPAELEDSGVYFCASSQLQGPGELFFGEGSRLTVL.